There are a few counts of the clone carrying this T cell receptor beta chain. Its target is not known. This CDR3 has 12 residues. Per germline, CDR1 SGHRS and CDR2 YFSETQ. The V gene lost 3 bases and the J gene lost 8 bases, with 11 bases spanning the gap. 5'RACE template switching generated TCR cDNA, adding a universal primer site and UMIs. MiXCR was run by TCRdb on the 5' RACE reads, yielding one entry per CDR3 protein. Of just under 600,000 distinct CDR3 sequences listed, approximately 15% are singletons. This record comes from a study of T cells after yellow fever vaccination. Whole-study findings and limits: Compared with primary, the secondary response was weaker and peaked at day 5, not 15. The booster saw the reappearance of most primary-vaccination clones (roughly 96% CD4, 80% to 90% CD8). A limited proportion of clonotypes was detected within both the CD4 and CD8 compartments.

This sample comprised PBMCs, obtained on the day of the yellow fever booster vaccination. This TCR derives from a man aged 30 to 45 who received the YFV17D yellow fever vaccine. The chain recombines TRBV5-1 with TRBJ1-1, with D possibly TRBD1 on 5 matching bases. CDR3 DNA sequence: TGCGCCAGCAGCTCGGACACCCTAGAAGCTTTCTTT. It yields the protein CASSSDTLEAFF.